Sequencing of this T cell receptor beta chain was carried out in a study of cytomegalovirus exposure and HLA in healthy donors. Broader study findings: In a later analysis, about 17,000 TCR beta sequences were associated with HLA alleles at 0.05 false discovery rate. It was 150 to 200 TCR beta chains that were listed as cytomegalovirus-associated.

In regard to this clone: Antigen specificity is unknown.

The CDR3 totals 13 residues. Trimming pared 8 bases from V and 0 bases from J, leaving 10 bases between. Germline V gene data show CDR1 as SNHLY and CDR2 as FYNNEI. With 60 Vbeta and 13 Jbeta primers, the PCR was carried out. Per the study methods: As a later analysis found, there were tens of millions of unique TCR beta chains, of which roughly 11 million were shared. Libraries were prepared by immunoSEQ multiplex PCR; TCRdb keeps only in-frame clonotypes and omits some of them. The V and J calls and clone size were taken over from that table, and D and trimming were inferred from the DNA. The repertoire consists of more than 150,000 clones, with more than 75% occurring once and the leading ten covering approximately 1.5%.

This receptor was identified in a male donor in good health and CMV-seronegative. The sequencing sample was made of PBMCs. The chain has TRBV2 and TRBJ1-1; no clear D gene. This CDR3 is CASLWSVNTEAFF. The CDR3 DNA is TGTGCCAGCTTGTGGAGCGTGAACACTGAAGCTTTCTTT.